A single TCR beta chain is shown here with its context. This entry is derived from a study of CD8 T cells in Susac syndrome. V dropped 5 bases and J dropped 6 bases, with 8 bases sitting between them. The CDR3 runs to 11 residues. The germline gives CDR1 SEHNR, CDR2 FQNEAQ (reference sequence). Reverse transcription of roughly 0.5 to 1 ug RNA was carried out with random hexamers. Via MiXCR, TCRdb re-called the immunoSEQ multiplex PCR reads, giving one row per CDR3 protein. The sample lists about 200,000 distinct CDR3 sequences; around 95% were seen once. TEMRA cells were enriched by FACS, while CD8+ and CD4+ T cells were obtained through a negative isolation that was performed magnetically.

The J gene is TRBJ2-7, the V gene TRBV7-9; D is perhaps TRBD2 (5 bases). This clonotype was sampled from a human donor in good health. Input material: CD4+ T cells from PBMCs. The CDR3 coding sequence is TGTGCCAGCAGCGCGGGTGGCGAGCAGTACTTC. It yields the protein CASSAGGEQYF. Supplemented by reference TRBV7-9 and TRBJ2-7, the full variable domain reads DTGVSQNPRHKITKRGQNVTFRCDPISEHNRLYWYRQTLGQGPEFLTYFQNEAQLEKSRLLSDRFSAERPKGSFSTLEIQRTEQGDSAMYLCASSAGGEQYFGPGTRLTVT.